This is a list of T cell receptor beta chains from one sample in a study of blood T cell repertoires in COVID-19. Some clones are missing from TCRdb's copy, which holds only in-frame ones; the method was immunoSEQ multiplex PCR. The sample lists a few hundred thousand clones, 90% occurring once. The specimen sequenced was PBMCs or T cells enriched from blood (not recorded which). Receptor source: a woman aged 18-29 years with acute COVID-19. Each CDR3 is given with its conserved first and last residue. The D gene is left open where the match is weak. The listing skips clone size in some rows; elsewhere it reads once, few, many or a size class.

clone size: .; V gene: TRBV6-2/TRBV6-3; J gene: TRBJ2-5; D gene: .; CDR3 DNA: TGTGCCAGCAGCAAGACACGTATCCAAGAGACCCAGTACTTC; CDR3 protein: CASSKTRIQETQYF
clone size: .; V gene: TRBV12-2; J gene: TRBJ1-5; D gene: .; CDR3 DNA: TGTGCAAGTCGCTTGGGGGAGGTGTTCTATCAGCCCCAGCATTTT; CDR3 protein: CASRLGEVFYQPQHF
clone size: .; V gene: TRBV27; J gene: TRBJ1-2; D gene: TRBD1; CDR3 DNA: TGTGCCAGCAGGAGAAATCAGGGGGTAGTTGGCTATGGCTACACCTTC; CDR3 protein: CASRRNQGVVGYGYTF
clone size: few; V gene: TRBV11-2; J gene: TRBJ1-1; D gene: .; CDR3 DNA: TGTGCCAGCAGGTCCGACTATCAGCCGACTGAAGCTTTCTTT; CDR3 protein: CASRSDYQPTEAFF
clone size: .; V gene: TRBV5-4; J gene: TRBJ2-3; D gene: TRBD2; CDR3 DNA: TGTGCCAGCACCGGGGGGACTAGCGGGGCAGATACGCAGTATTTT; CDR3 protein: CASTGGTSGADTQYF
clone size: .; V gene: TRBV11-2; J gene: TRBJ1-2; D gene: .; CDR3 DNA: TGTGCCAGCAGCTCTATACAGGGACCTAACTATGGCTACACCTTC; CDR3 protein: CASSSIQGPNYGYTF
clone size: .; V gene: TRBV11-2; J gene: TRBJ2-3; D gene: TRBD2; CDR3 DNA: TGTGCCAGCAGCTTAGACCCCTGGCGGGGGATCGATACGCAGTATTTT; CDR3 protein: CASSLDPWRGIDTQYF
clone size: .; V gene: TRBV19; J gene: TRBJ1-5; D gene: TRBD1; CDR3 DNA: TGTGCCAGTAGTATCTTAGGGACAGGGGGCGTTCAGCCCCAGCATTTT; CDR3 protein: CASSILGTGGVQPQHF
clone size: .; V gene: TRBV24-1; J gene: TRBJ2-1; D gene: .; CDR3 DNA: TGTGCCGCCGGCCAGGGAAGCTCCTACAATGAGCAGTTCTTC; CDR3 protein: CAAGQGSSYNEQFF
clone size: once; V gene: TRBV27; J gene: TRBJ1-5; D gene: TRBD1; CDR3 DNA: TGTGCCAGCAGTTCCCGGGACAGGGTGAATCAGCCCCAGCATTTT; CDR3 protein: CASSSRDRVNQPQHF
clone size: .; V gene: TRBV9; J gene: TRBJ1-4; D gene: .; CDR3 DNA: TGTGCCAGCAGCGCCGGCGGGGGTAATGAAAAACTGTTTTTT; CDR3 protein: CASSAGGGNEKLFF
clone size: few; V gene: TRBV28; J gene: TRBJ1-5; D gene: TRBD1; CDR3 DNA: TGTGCCAGCAGTTTATTCTGGGCGGGGACAGGGGGACCCAATCAGCCCCAGCATTTT; CDR3 protein: CASSLFWAGTGGPNQPQHF